Listed below are T cell receptor beta chains from one sample, sequenced in a study of blood T cell repertoires in COVID-19. Sequencing used immunoSEQ multiplex PCR; TCRdb keeps in-frame clones, though not all of them. There are 150,000 to 200,000 clones in the sample; about 80% occur only once, and about 28% lies in the top ten. Specimen: peripheral blood. The origin of the receptors is an older woman with acute or convalescent COVID-19. The CDR3 runs from the conserved cysteine through the conserved F or W. A D gene is named only where the DNA matches it firmly. Expanded clones are given a class, and other clones once, few, many or no size at all.

.,TRBV7-8,TRBD2,TRBJ2-1,TGTGCCAGCAGACGGACTAGCGGTGTTTACAATGAGCAGTTCTTC,CASRRTSGVYNEQFF
many,TRBV4-1,.,TRBJ1-5,TGCGCCAGCAGCCAAGCCGCGACGGGGGGCCTGGGTCAGCCCCAGCATTTT,CASSQAATGGLGQPQHF
once,TRBV30,TRBD2,TRBJ2-2,TGTGCCTGGAGTGTTCGGAGGGAGGGCCGGGCCGGGGAGCTGTTTTTT,CAWSVRREGRAGELFF
few,TRBV9,TRBD2,TRBJ2-5,TGTGCCAGCAGCCCGGGACTAGCGGGAGTCGAGACCCAGTACTTC,CASSPGLAGVETQYF
.,TRBV3-1/TRBV3-2,.,TRBJ2-2,TGTGCCAGCAGCCAAGTCTCCGGGGAGCTGTTTTTT,CASSQVSGELFF
once,TRBV7-3,.,TRBJ1-2,TGTGCAAGCAAGACAGGAGAGGACTATGGCTACACCTTC,CASKTGEDYGYTF
.,TRBV10-1,.,TRBJ1-5,TGCGCCAGCAGTGAGAACAACAATCAGCCCCAGCATTTT,CASSENNNQPQHF
few,TRBV5-8,.,TRBJ2-7,TGTGCCAGCAGCTTGACGGGACTCCGGAGCTCCTACGAGCAGTACTTC,CASSLTGLRSSYEQYF
.,TRBV7-9,.,TRBJ2-1,TGTGCCAGCAGCTTAGCAGGGGACTTCAGTGAGCAGTTCTTC,CASSLAGDFSEQFF
.,TRBV7-9,.,TRBJ2-4,TGTGCCAGCAGCTTTGAGGGCGCAGCCAAAAACATTCAGTACTTC,CASSFEGAAKNIQYF
.,TRBV10-3,.,TRBJ2-3,TGTGCCATCTTGGGGGGAACTAGCACAGATACGCAGTATTTT,CAILGGTSTDTQYF
.,TRBV10-1,.,TRBJ2-1,TGCGCCAGCAGCCCCGAGAGCCGTGAGCAGTTCTTC,CASSPESREQFF
medium-sized,TRBV4-2,TRBD2,TRBJ2-1,TGTGCCAGCAGCCTTGGACTAGCGGGAGGGCTTAGCTCCTACAATGAGCAGTTCTTC,CASSLGLAGGLSSYNEQFF
.,TRBV5-1,.,TRBJ2-2,TGCGCCAGCAGCCCCCAGGGGACCCACACCGGGGAGCTGTTTTTT,CASSPQGTHTGELFF
.,TRBV4-1,TRBD2,TRBJ2-1,TGCGCCAGCAGCCAAGATCTTTTCGGCCTAGCGGGAGGCAATGAGCAGTTCTTC,CASSQDLFGLAGGNEQFF
many,TRBV4-1,.,TRBJ1-2,TGCGCCAGCAGCCGTCAGACAGGCCACTATGGCTACACCTTC,CASSRQTGHYGYTF
.,TRBV5-4,.,TRBJ2-1,TGTGCCAGCAGCTTGCTCTCTAACTACAATGAGCAGTTCTTC,CASSLLSNYNEQFF
.,TRBV7-3,TRBD1,TRBJ2-1,TGTGCCAGCAGCTCGACTGGGACAGGGGGAAGTCATGAGCAGTTCTTC,CASSSTGTGGSHEQFF
.,TRBV29-1,.,TRBJ2-3,TGCAGCGTTGCCCATCGACTAGGTCTCGGAGCAGATACGCAGTATTTT,CSVAHRLGLGADTQYF
.,TRBV3-1/TRBV3-2,.,TRBJ2-7,TGTGCCAGCAGCCAAGCACCGGGAGACCCCTACGAGCAGTACTTC,CASSQAPGDPYEQYF
.,TRBV2,.,TRBJ1-2,TGTGCCAGCAGTGAACTCAGGGGAGAAGCTAACTATGGCTACACCTTC,CASSELRGEANYGYTF
.,TRBV19,TRBD2,TRBJ2-5,TGTGCCAGTAGAACCGGGACTATAGCCAGTGAGACCCAGTACTTC,CASRTGTIASETQYF
once,TRBV30,TRBD1,TRBJ2-7,TGTGCCTGGAGCATGGGACAGTTCTACGAGCAGTACTTC,CAWSMGQFYEQYF
.,TRBV5-1,TRBD1,TRBJ1-4,TGCGCCAGCAAGGTCGGGACAGGGAATGAAAAACTGTTTTTT,CASKVGTGNEKLFF
.,TRBV18,.,TRBJ2-2,TGTGCCAGCTCCCTACCCGGCAGGGGGAACACCGGGGAGCTGTTTTTT,CASSLPGRGNTGELFF
.,TRBV18,TRBD2,TRBJ2-1,TGTGCCAGCTCACCGATAGATGGTAGCGGGACTAGTGAGCAGTTCTTC,CASSPIDGSGTSEQFF
few,TRBV3-1/TRBV3-2,TRBD1,TRBJ1-2,TGTGCCAGCAGCCGGGACAGGGGAAACTATGGCTACACCTTC,CASSRDRGNYGYTF
.,TRBV7-2,.,TRBJ2-2,TGTGCCAGCAGCCCGGCGGTCGGTATCGGGGAGCTGTTTTTT,CASSPAVGIGELFF
.,TRBV18,.,TRBJ2-5,TGTGCCAGCTCACCGGGGGGAGAGACCCAGTACTTC,CASSPGGETQYF
.,TRBV14,.,TRBJ1-6,TGTGCCAGCAGCCAAGATCGATGGCAGGGATCCTATTCACCCCTCCACTTT,CASSQDRWQGSYSPLHF
.,TRBV3-1/TRBV3-2,TRBD2,TRBJ2-7,TGTGCCAGCAGCCAGGGTCTAGCGGGAGGTGCCTACGAGCAGTACTTC,CASSQGLAGGAYEQYF
once,TRBV7-8,.,TRBJ1-2,TGTGCCAGCAGTCCTGAGCAGGGTTCGTGGGGCTACACCTTC,CASSPEQGSWGYTF
once,TRBV7-2,TRBD1,TRBJ1-2,TGTGCCAGCAGCTTAGACCCCGACAGGGGAGGCTATGGCTACACCTTC,CASSLDPDRGGYGYTF
.,TRBV2,.,TRBJ1-2,TGTGCCAGCAGTGAACAGGCCGTCGGCTACACCTTC,CASSEQAVGYTF
.,TRBV10-1,.,TRBJ2-5,TGCGCCAGCAGTGTCGGTCTACCCCAAGAGACCCAGTACTTC,CASSVGLPQETQYF
.,TRBV28,TRBD1,TRBJ1-1,TGTGCCAGCAGGGGACAGGGCCAGTACACTGAAGCTTTCTTT,CASRGQGQYTEAFF
once,TRBV29-1,TRBD2,TRBJ2-1,TGCAGCGTTGAAGAGGGACTAGCGGGATCATCCTACAATGAGCAGTTCTTC,CSVEEGLAGSSYNEQFF
.,TRBV5-5,TRBD1,TRBJ1-3,TGTGCCAGCAGCTTAATCGACAGGGGGTCGGTTGGAAACACCATATATTTT,CASSLIDRGSVGNTIYF
.,TRBV5-4,TRBD2,TRBJ2-3,TGTGCCAGCCGGGCCGGCGGGGGGGGGCCAGATACGCAGTATTTT,CASRAGGGGPDTQYF
.,TRBV5-6,TRBD2,TRBJ2-7,TGTGCCAGCAGCTTGGGGGCTAGCGGGAGCTACGAGCAGTACTTC,CASSLGASGSYEQYF
.,TRBV2,TRBD2,TRBJ2-7,TGTGCCAGCAGTGAATCGACTAGCGGGAACTACGAGCAGTACTTC,CASSESTSGNYEQYF
.,TRBV5-1,TRBD2,TRBJ2-3,TGCGCCAGCAGCTTGTACACCGGGAGGCACAGCACAGATACGCAGTATTTT,CASSLYTGRHSTDTQYF
.,TRBV21-1,.,TRBJ2-7,TGTGCCTCCGGGGAAGGGAGCTCCTACGAGCAGTACTTC,CASGEGSSYEQYF
.,TRBV15,TRBD2,TRBJ2-3,TGTGCCACCAGCAGAGTGCTAGCGGCAGATACGCAGTATTTT,CATSRVLAADTQYF
.,TRBV29-1,.,TRBJ1-5,TGCAGCGTGGGGGCGGTGAATCAGCCCCAGCATTTT,CSVGAVNQPQHF
.,TRBV10-3,.,TRBJ1-5,TGTGCCATCAGTGTGGGCCTCTCCAATCAGCCCCAGCATTTT,CAISVGLSNQPQHF
few,TRBV5-1,TRBD2,TRBJ2-7,TGCGCCAGCAGCTTGGTACCTAGCGGGAGGGGTAATGCCTACGAGCAGTACTTC,CASSLVPSGRGNAYEQYF
.,TRBV5-6,TRBD1,TRBJ1-2,TGTGCCAGCAGCTTCATGGGACAGGGGAGGCATGGCTACACCTTC,CASSFMGQGRHGYTF
.,TRBV11-2,.,TRBJ1-4,TGTGCCAGCAGCTACCGGGACACATCAAAACTGTTTTTT,CASSYRDTSKLFF